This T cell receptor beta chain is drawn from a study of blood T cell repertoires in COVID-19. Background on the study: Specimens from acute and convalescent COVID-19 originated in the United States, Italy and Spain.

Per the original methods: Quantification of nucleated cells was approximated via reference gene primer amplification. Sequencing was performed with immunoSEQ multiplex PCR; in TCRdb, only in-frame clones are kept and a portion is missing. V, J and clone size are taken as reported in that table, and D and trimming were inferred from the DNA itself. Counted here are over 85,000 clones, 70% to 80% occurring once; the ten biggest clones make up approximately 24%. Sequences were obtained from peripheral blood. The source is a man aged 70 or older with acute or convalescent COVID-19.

CDR3 loop: CASGQRNTEAFF. The CDR3 nucleotides read TGTGCCAGCGGACAGCGGAACACTGAAGCTTTCTTT. The chain couples TRBV10-3 to TRBJ1-1; D may be TRBD1 (6 bases). Trimming cost V 10 bases and J 1 base, with 10 bases left between them. The CDR3 loop spans 12 amino acids. CDR1 ENHRY and CDR2 SYGVKD come from the germline V gene.